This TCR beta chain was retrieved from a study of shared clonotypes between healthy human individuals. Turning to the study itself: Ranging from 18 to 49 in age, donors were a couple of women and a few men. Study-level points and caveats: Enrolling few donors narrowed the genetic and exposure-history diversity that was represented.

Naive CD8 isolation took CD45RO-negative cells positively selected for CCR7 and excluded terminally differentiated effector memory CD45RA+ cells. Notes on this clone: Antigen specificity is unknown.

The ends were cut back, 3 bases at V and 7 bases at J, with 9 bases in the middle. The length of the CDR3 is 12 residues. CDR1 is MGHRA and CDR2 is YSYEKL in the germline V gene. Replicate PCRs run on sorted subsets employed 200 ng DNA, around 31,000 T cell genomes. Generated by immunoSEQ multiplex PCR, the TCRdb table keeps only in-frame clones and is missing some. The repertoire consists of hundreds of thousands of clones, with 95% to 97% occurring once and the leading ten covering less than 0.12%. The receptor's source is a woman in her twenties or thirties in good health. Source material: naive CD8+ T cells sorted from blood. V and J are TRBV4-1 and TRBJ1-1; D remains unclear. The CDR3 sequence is CASSQSRGEAFF. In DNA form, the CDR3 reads TGCGCCAGCAGCCAGTCTCGCGGTGAAGCTTTCTTT.